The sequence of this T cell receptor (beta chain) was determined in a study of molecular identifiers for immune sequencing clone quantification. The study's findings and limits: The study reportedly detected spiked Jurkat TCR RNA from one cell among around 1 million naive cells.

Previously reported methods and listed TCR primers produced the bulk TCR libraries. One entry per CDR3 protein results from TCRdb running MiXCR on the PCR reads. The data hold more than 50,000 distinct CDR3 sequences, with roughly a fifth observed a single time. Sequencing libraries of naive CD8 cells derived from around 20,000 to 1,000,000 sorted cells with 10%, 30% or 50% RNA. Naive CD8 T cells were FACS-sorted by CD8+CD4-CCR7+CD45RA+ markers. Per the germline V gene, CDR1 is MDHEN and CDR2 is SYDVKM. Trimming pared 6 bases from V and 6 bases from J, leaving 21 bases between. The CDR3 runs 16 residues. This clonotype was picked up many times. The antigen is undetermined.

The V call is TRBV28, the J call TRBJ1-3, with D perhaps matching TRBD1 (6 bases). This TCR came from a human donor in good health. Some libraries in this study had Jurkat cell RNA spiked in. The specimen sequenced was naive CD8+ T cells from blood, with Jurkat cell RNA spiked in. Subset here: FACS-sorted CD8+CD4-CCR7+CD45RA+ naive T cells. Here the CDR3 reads CASSRRIAQGENTIYF. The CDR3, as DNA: TGTGCCAGCAGCCGAAGAATAGCACAGGGTGAAAACACCATATATTTT.